This passage covers 28 T cell receptor beta chains from one sample sequenced in a study of beta chain features in type 1 diabetes. Their antigen targets remain unknown. All of the isolated RNA was reverse transcribed, so expressed TCRB transcripts were sequenced. Sequencing was performed with immunoSEQ multiplex PCR; in TCRdb, only in-frame clones are kept and a portion is missing. Altogether some 120,000 clones are present, roughly 17% being singletons, with the ten largest covering around 2.7%. Whole-study results and caveats: TCRB CDR3s were moderately but significantly shorter in Type 1 diabetes patients in all four CD4+ subsets.

The sample was central memory CD4+ T cells from blood. These TCRs come from a man in his late teens or twenties with type 1 diabetes.

The chain recombines TRBV29-1 with TRBJ2-1; the match to TRBD1 covers 7 bases. The CDR3 is 11 amino acids. CDR1 and CDR2 from the germline V gene are SQVTM and ANQGSEA. V was pared by 7 bases and J by 14 bases, with 11 bases of the junction left unmatched. The CDR3 loop is CSARGTEYEFF. The CDR3 coding sequence is TGCAGCGCCAGGGGGACGGAATATGAGTTCTTC.

This clone was observed a handful of times. Other DNA sequences in the sample encode the same CDR3. V is TRBV4-3 and J is TRBJ2-7; D gene uncertain. V gave up 0 bases and J gave up 3 bases, with 6 bases separating them. This CDR3 region has 13 residues. The germline gives CDR1 LGHNA, CDR2 YSLEER. The CDR3 DNA follows: TGCGCCAGCAGCCAAGAGGCCAGCTACGAGCAGTACTTC. It specifies CASSQEASYEQYF.

This clone occurred many times. V is TRBV6-1 and J is TRBJ2-1; D is uncertain. Germline V CDR1 and CDR2: MNHNS, SASEGT. V was shortened by 7 bases and J by 0 bases, with 10 bases between the two germline ends. This CDR3 spans 14 amino acids. DNA of the CDR3: TGTGCCAGCAACGACTGGAGCTCCTACAATGAGCAGTTCTTC. This encodes CASNDWSSYNEQFF.

This clone showed up just a few times. The chain joins TRBV7-2 to TRBJ2-5; D uncertain. There are 15 residues in the CDR3. Germline V gene sequence: CDR1 SGHTA, CDR2 FQGNSA. V was trimmed by 2 bases and J by 3 bases, leaving 13 bases between them. CDR3 region: CASSLRRNPEETQYF. CDR3 DNA: TGTGCCAGCAGCTTACGGCGGAACCCAGAAGAGACCCAGTACTTC. Together with reference TRBV7-2 and TRBJ2-5, the CDR3 gives the full variable domain: GAGVSQSPSNKVTEKGKDVELRCDPISGHTALYWYRQSLGQGLEFLIYFQGNSAPDKSGLPSDRFSAERTGGSVSTLTIQRTQQEDSAVYLCASSLRRNPEETQYFGPGTRLLVL.

The J gene is TRBJ2-5, the V gene TRBV7-8; D is unresolved. The germline V gene has CDR1 SGHVS and CDR2 FQNEAQ. The CDR3 extends over 11 amino acids. V lost 6 bases and J 6 bases, leaving 8 bases between the germline ends. This CDR3 is CASRIGQTQYF. As DNA, the CDR3 is TGTGCCAGCAGAATAGGGCAGACCCAGTACTTC.

This clone was picked up a small number of times. The chain combines TRBV4-3 with TRBJ2-1; D gene uncertain. The CDR3 totals 13 residues. Germline V gene data show CDR1 as LGHNA and CDR2 as YSLEER. Trimming shortened V by 0 bases and J by 7 bases, and 7 bases separated the two germline ends. CDR3 DNA sequence: TGCGCCAGCAGCCAAGAGCCAGGAAATGAGCAGTTCTTC. It specifies CASSQEPGNEQFF.

The gene calls are TRBV5-5 and TRBJ2-3; 13 bases are a match to TRBD2. Germline V gives CDR1 SGHKS, CDR2 YYEKEE (reference sequence). The V segment lost 4 bases and the J segment 7 bases; nucleotides outside the gene matches: 9. This CDR3 is 16 amino acids long. The CDR3 nucleotides are TGTGCCAGCAGCCGCCGACTAGCGGGAGGCGGGAATACGCAGTATTTT. Its translation: CASSRRLAGGGNTQYF. Complete variable domain (other parts from reference TRBV5-5 and TRBJ2-3): DAGVTQSPTHLIKTRGQQVTLRCSPISGHKSVSWYQQVLGQGPQFIFQYYEKEERGRGNFPDRFSARQFPNYSSELNVNALLLGDSALYLCASSRRLAGGGNTQYFGPGTRLTVL.

The V and J genes are TRBV5-4 and TRBJ1-1; 7 positions agree with TRBD1. Germline CDR1 SGHNT, CDR2 YYREEE (reference sequence). V shed 3 bases and J 0 bases; nucleotides not matched to a gene: 5. The CDR3 runs to 15 residues. The CDR3 nucleotides are TGTGCCAGCAGCTCCTCCGGGACAGTGAACACTGAAGCTTTCTTT. The encoded protein is CASSSSGTVNTEAFF. The complete variable domain, with remaining parts taken from reference TRBV5-4 and TRBJ1-1, reads ETGVTQSPTHLIKTRGQQVTLRCSSQSGHNTVSWYQQALGQGPQFIFQYYREEENGRGNFPPRFSGLQFPNYSSELNVNALELDDSALYLCASSSSGTVNTEAFFGQGTRLTVV.

The sample holds a few counts of this clone. V usage is TRBV28 and J usage is TRBJ2-1; 14 nucleotides match TRBD2. The CDR3 loop spans 19 amino acids. Germline V gene data show CDR1 as MDHEN and CDR2 as SYDVKM. With 0 bases clipped from V and 0 bases from J, the junction kept 4 bases outside the gene matches. The DNA of the CDR3 is TGTGCCAGCAGTTTATGGTGGACTAGCGGGGGGAGCTCCTACAATGAGCAGTTCTTC. Its protein is CASSLWWTSGGSSYNEQFF.

This sequence joins TRBV14 and TRBJ2-5; 9 bases align to TRBD1. The CDR3 totals 13 residues. Germline V gene sequence: CDR1 SGHDN, CDR2 FVKESK. Trimming took 4 bases from V and 4 from J; bases not matched to a gene: 1. The CDR3: CASSPTGGETQYF. For the CDR3, the DNA is TGTGCCAGCAGCCCGACAGGGGGAGAGACCCAGTACTTC.

The rearrangement joins TRBV18 to TRBJ2-5; D possibly corresponds to TRBD2 (6 bases). V lost 3 bases to trimming and J lost 4 bases, with 9 bases between them. The CDR3 is 13 amino acids. Per the germline V gene, CDR1 is KGHSH and CDR2 is LQKENI. The CDR3 protein is CASSPLGGETQYF. The CDR3 nucleotides are TGTGCCAGCTCACCGTTGGGGGGAGAGACCCAGTACTTC.

This clone was counted only a few times. V gene TRBV28 combines with J gene TRBJ2-5; 8 bases agree with TRBD2. The CDR3 runs to 15 residues. Germline V gene data show CDR1 as MDHEN and CDR2 as SYDVKM. V trimming: 6 bases; J trimming: 5 bases; junction bases outside the gene matches: 11. The CDR3 DNA reads TGTGCCAGCAGCCAAAACGGGGGGGGCGTTGAGACCCAGTACTTC. This encodes CASSQNGGGVETQYF. The whole variable domain, filled in from reference TRBV28 and TRBJ2-5, reads DVKVTQSSRYLVKRTGEKVFLECVQDMDHENMFWYRQDPGLGLRLIYFSYDVKMKEKGDIPEGYSVSREKKERFSLILESASTNQTSMYLCASSQNGGGVETQYFGPGTRLLVL.

V is TRBV18 and J is TRBJ2-3, with D perhaps TRBD2 (6 bases). Germline V gene lookup returns CDR1 KGHSH and CDR2 LQKENI. Trimming removed 2 bases at V and 5 bases at J, with 11 bases between. This CDR3 spans 14 amino acids. The CDR3 is CASSPSRGVDTQYF. The CDR3 bases are TGTGCCAGCTCACCATCCCGCGGGGTAGATACGCAGTATTTT.

This clone came up a few times. CDR3 residues: CAWSGQTNEKLFF. Here the CDR3 DNA reads TGTGCCTGGAGTGGACAGACAAATGAAAAACTGTTTTTT. The V call is TRBV30, the J call TRBJ1-4; maybe TRBD1 (5 bases). The CDR3 is 13 residues long. Germline V lookup: CDR1 GTSNPN, CDR2 SVGIG (reference sequence). V lost 1 base and J 5 bases, leaving 8 bases between the germline ends.

The V call is TRBV11-1, the J call TRBJ1-2; possibly TRBD1 for D (5 bases). The germline V gene has CDR1 SGHAT and CDR2 FQDESV (reference sequence). With 8 bases removed from V and 6 bases from J, the gap between germline ends came to 13 bases. The CDR3 length is 12 residues. The CDR3 loop reads CASAQGSDGYTF. CDR3 coding DNA: TGTGCCAGCGCCCAGGGTTCAGATGGCTACACCTTC. The full variable domain, in which reference TRBV11-1 and TRBJ1-2 provide the parts outside the CDR3, is EAEVAQSPRYKITEKSQAVAFWCDPISGHATLYWYRQILGQGPELLVQFQDESVVDDSQLPKDRFSAERLKGVDSTLKIQPAELGDSAMYLCASAQGSDGYTFGSGTRLTVV.

The rearrangement uses TRBV7-6 and TRBJ1-1, with 11 positions matching TRBD1. The germline CDR1 and CDR2 sequences are SGHVS and FNYEAQ. This CDR3 contains 13 residues. The V gene end was trimmed by 5 bases and the J gene end by 11 bases; junction bases not matched to a gene: 7. The CDR3 DNA sequence: TGTGCCAGCAGCGCCGGACAGGGGGCGTTTGCTTTCTTT. Encoded protein: CASSAGQGAFAFF.

This clone was detected a few times. V usage is TRBV19 and J usage is TRBJ2-3, with 7 bases identical to TRBD2. CDR1 LNHDA and CDR2 SQIVND come from the germline V gene (reference sequence). Trimming cost V 4 bases and J 1 base; bases outside gene matches: 8. This CDR3 has 16 residues. The CDR3 DNA is TGTGCCAGTAGTACAACCGGGACTATACGCACAGATACGCAGTATTTT. It specifies CASSTTGTIRTDTQYF.

This clone was observed a handful of times. V is TRBV6-1 and J is TRBJ2-5; TRBD2 matches 13 bases. V lost 4 bases and J lost 2; bases outside the gene matches: 1. In germline, CDR1 is MNHNS, CDR2 SASEGT. The CDR3 totals 15 residues. CDR3 coding DNA: TGTGCCAGCAGTGGGGGACTAGCGGGGCAAGAGACCCAGTACTTC. Translating it yields CASSGGLAGQETQYF.

In this sample, this clone turned up a few times. The chain carries TRBV6-5 and TRBJ1-2, with 7 nucleotides matching TRBD1. This CDR3 contains 14 residues. V was clipped by 2 bases and J by 2 bases; unmatched bases: 2. CDR1 MNHEY and CDR2 SVGAGI come from the germline V gene. In DNA form, the CDR3 reads TGTGCCAGCAGTTACAGGGGGCGCAACTATGGCTACACCTTC. It encodes CASSYRGRNYGYTF.

This clone was counted a few times. CDR3 region: CASRRGQIPSYEQYF. For the CDR3, the DNA is TGTGCCAGCAGAAGAGGACAGATTCCCTCCTACGAGCAGTACTTC. This chain connects TRBV2 to TRBJ2-7, with a tentative D call TRBD1 (6 bases). V lost 6 bases and J lost 0, with 15 bases in between. The CDR3 runs to 15 residues. Germline V lookup: CDR1 SNHLY, CDR2 FYNNEI.

This rearrangement joins TRBV30 to TRBJ1-3; no firm D call. The CDR3 contains 14 residues. From germline, CDR1 is GTSNPN and CDR2 SVGIG (reference sequence). V shed 2 bases and J shed 0 bases, with 8 bases lying between them. CDR3 sequence reads: CAWSIMSSGNTIYF. For the CDR3, the DNA is TGTGCCTGGAGTATTATGAGCTCTGGAAACACCATATATTTT.

J is TRBJ2-1 and V is TRBV7-2, with 9 bases that match TRBD2. Unmatched junction bases numbered 4, after V lost 0 bases and J lost 7 bases. CDR3 length: 15 amino acids. The germline V gene has CDR1 SGHTA and CDR2 FQGNSA. The CDR3 here is CASSLALAGVNEQFF. DNA for the CDR3: TGTGCCAGCAGCTTAGCACTAGCGGGCGTGAATGAGCAGTTCTTC.

The rearrangement uses TRBV7-2 and TRBJ2-3, with TRBD2 identical over 10 bases. CDR3 length: 16 residues. J was trimmed by 1 base and V by 4 bases; bases with no gene match: 5. Germline V CDR1 and CDR2: SGHTA, FQGNSA. CDR3 coding DNA: TGTGCCAGCAGCTGGGCTAGCGGGGGACGCACAGATACGCAGTATTTT. Protein: CASSWASGGRTDTQYF. The full variable domain, in which reference TRBV7-2 and TRBJ2-3 provide the parts outside the CDR3, is GAGVSQSPSNKVTEKGKDVELRCDPISGHTALYWYRQSLGQGLEFLIYFQGNSAPDKSGLPSDRFSAERTGGSVSTLTIQRTQQEDSAVYLCASSWASGGRTDTQYFGPGTRLTVL.

The chain has TRBV7-2 and TRBJ1-2; possible D gene TRBD1, 6 bases. Germline CDR1 is SGHTA and CDR2 is FQGNSA. Trimming removed 2 bases at V and 6 bases at J, with 16 bases between. The CDR3 runs to 15 residues. CDR3 bases: TGTGCCAGCAGCTTAAAGCCGGGCAGGGGCCATGGCTACACCTTC. Encoded protein: CASSLKPGRGHGYTF.

This clone has just a few counts. CDR3 in DNA: TGCAGTGCTAGAGATCGGGACAGGGAGTACTTC. Protein: CSARDRDREYF. The rearrangement joins TRBV20-1 to TRBJ2-5, with TRBD1 matching 9 bases. The V and J ends lost 0 bases and 12 bases, in that order; junction bases with no gene match: 2. The V gene's germline CDR1 is DFQATT and CDR2 SNEGSKA (reference sequence). This CDR3 is built from 11 residues.

As to this clone: A much larger clone differs by one base, so this may be a read error. This chain links TRBV29-1 with TRBJ2-5; 12 positions agree with TRBD2. The CDR3 is made up of 13 amino acids. Per germline, CDR1 SQVTM and CDR2 ANQGSEA. CDR3 sequence reads: CSVDRLAGEAQYF. The CDR3 DNA is TGCAGCGTTGACAGACTAGCGGGAGAGGCCCAGTACTTC.

The chain has TRBV11-2 and TRBJ2-5, with a tentative D call TRBD2 (5 bases). The CDR3 is made up of 15 amino acids. V shed 3 bases and J shed 1 base, with 12 bases lying between them. CDR1 and CDR2 (germline): SGHAT, FQNNGV. The CDR3 spells CASSFTSGLQETQYF. The CDR3 nucleotides read TGTGCCAGCAGCTTTACCAGCGGCCTCCAAGAGACCCAGTACTTC.

This clone has a handful of counts. The chain links TRBV6-4 to TRBJ2-1; 10 bases are a match to TRBD1. Germline CDR1 reads MRHNA; CDR2 reads SNTAGT. CDR3 length: 14 residues. J was trimmed by 8 bases and V by 5 bases; bases with no gene match: 6. CDR3 protein: CASSSTGGSDEQFF. The CDR3 DNA sequence: TGTGCCAGCAGTTCGACAGGGGGCTCGGATGAGCAGTTCTTC.